This TCR beta chain originates from a study of T cell repertoires in cytomegalovirus infection. Study information: CMV infection plus the matching HLA type was flagged by public TCR beta signatures.

The V gene's germline CDR1 is SGDLS and CDR2 YYNGEE. The CDR3 sequence is 17 residues long. V was trimmed by 4 bases and J by 2 bases, leaving 19 bases between them. Concerning this clonotype: Its target is not known.

TCRdb reprocessed the reads via MiXCR and lists one record per CDR3 protein. This sample carries tens of thousands of distinct CDR3 sequences, more than 15% of them seen once, and the ten largest clones take about two thirds. The sequence derives from a human donor in good health (CMV status not recorded). Some clones in this sample may be carry-over from other donors' samples. The chain couples TRBV9 to TRBJ2-1; D might be TRBD1 or TRBD2, each matching 7 bases. The sample in question was CD8+ T cells from cultured PBMCs, obtained from culture after CMV antigen stimulation. The CDR3 region is CASSPGGSSGPYNEQFF. The CDR3 nucleotides read TGTGCCAGCAGCCCAGGGGGTTCTAGCGGACCCTACAATGAGCAGTTCTTC.